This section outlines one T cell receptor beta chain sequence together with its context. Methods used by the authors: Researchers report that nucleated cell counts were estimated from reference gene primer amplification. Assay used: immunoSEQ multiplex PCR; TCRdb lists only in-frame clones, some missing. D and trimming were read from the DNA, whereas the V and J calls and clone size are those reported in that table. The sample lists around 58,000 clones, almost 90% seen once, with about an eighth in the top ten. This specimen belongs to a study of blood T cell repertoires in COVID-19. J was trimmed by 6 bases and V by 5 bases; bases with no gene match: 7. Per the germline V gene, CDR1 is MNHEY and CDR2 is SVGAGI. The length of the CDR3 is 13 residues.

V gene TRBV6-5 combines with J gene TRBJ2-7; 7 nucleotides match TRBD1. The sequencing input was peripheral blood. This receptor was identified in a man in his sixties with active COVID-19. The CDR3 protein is CASSRGGRSEQYF. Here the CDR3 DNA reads TGTGCCAGCAGTCGAGGGGGCCGGTCCGAGCAGTACTTC.